These T cell receptor beta chains were read from a single sample in a study of T cells in Graves' hyperthyroidism and ophthalmopathy. One entry per CDR3 protein, called by TCRdb with MiXCR from the multiplex PCR reads. This table has 40,000 to 60,000 distinct CDR3 sequences, 48% appearing once. Sequences were obtained from blood. These receptors all stem from a woman aged 45-65 years with Graves' ophthalmopathy. CDR3s include the opening cysteine and the closing phenylalanine or tryptophan. The D gene is left open where the match is weak. Expanded clones get a size class; other rows say once, few or many, or leave the size out.

V gene: TRBV19
D gene: .
clone size: many
J gene: TRBJ2-2
CDR3 DNA: TGTGCCAGTAGTATGGAGGGGAGCACCGGGGAGCTGTTTTTT
CDR3 protein: CASSMEGSTGELFF

V gene: TRBV2
D gene: TRBD1
clone size: .
J gene: TRBJ2-5
CDR3 DNA: TGTGCCAGCAGCCGGGACAGGTACCAAGAGACCCAGTACTTC
CDR3 protein: CASSRDRYQETQYF

V gene: TRBV20-1
D gene: .
clone size: medium-sized
J gene: TRBJ1-1
CDR3 DNA: TGCAGTGCTAGAGTCGGGGGAAGTGGGGGGAACACTGAAGCTTTCTTT
CDR3 protein: CSARVGGSGGNTEAFF

V gene: TRBV29-1
D gene: .
clone size: medium-sized
J gene: TRBJ2-7
CDR3 DNA: TGCAGTGGGGGTACGGCCTCCTACGAGCAGTACTTC
CDR3 protein: CSGGTASYEQYF

V gene: TRBV6-5
D gene: .
clone size: .
J gene: TRBJ2-4
CDR3 DNA: TGTGCCAGCAGTTTGGCAGGGGCCAAAAACATTCAGTACTTC
CDR3 protein: CASSLAGAKNIQYF

V gene: TRBV6-4
D gene: TRBD1
clone size: .
J gene: TRBJ2-7
CDR3 DNA: TGTGCCAGCAGTGACTCCGGGACAGGGGGCGTCTACGAGCAGTACTTC
CDR3 protein: CASSDSGTGGVYEQYF

V gene: TRBV11-2
D gene: .
clone size: many
J gene: TRBJ2-1
CDR3 DNA: TGTGCCAGCAGCTCCTATCATCGCAAAAGCTACAATGAGCAGTTCTTC
CDR3 protein: CASSSYHRKSYNEQFF

V gene: TRBV20-1
D gene: .
clone size: many
J gene: TRBJ2-7
CDR3 DNA: TGCAGTGCAGCGACACCCGCAGCCAACTACGAGCAGTACTTC
CDR3 protein: CSAATPAANYEQYF

V gene: TRBV6-5
D gene: .
clone size: many
J gene: TRBJ2-2
CDR3 DNA: TGTGCCAGCAGTCGACCGGGAGCTCGCACCGGGGAGCTGTTTTTT
CDR3 protein: CASSRPGARTGELFF

V gene: TRBV12-3/TRBV12-4
D gene: TRBD1
clone size: many
J gene: TRBJ1-1
CDR3 DNA: TGTGCCAGCAGTTTTCGGACAGGGTGGGACACTGAAGCTTTCTTT
CDR3 protein: CASSFRTGWDTEAFF

V gene: TRBV7-8
D gene: .
clone size: many
J gene: TRBJ1-5
CDR3 DNA: TGTGCCAGCAGCGACGGGACCCGGGAGGCTCAGCCCCAGCATTTT
CDR3 protein: CASSDGTREAQPQHF

V gene: TRBV10-3
D gene: TRBD1
clone size: .
J gene: TRBJ1-1
CDR3 DNA: TGTGCCATCAGTGAGTCGTCGGGGACAGGGAACACTGAAGCTTTCTTT
CDR3 protein: CAISESSGTGNTEAFF

V gene: TRBV7-2
D gene: .
clone size: .
J gene: TRBJ2-5
CDR3 DNA: TGTGCCAGCAGCCTAGGGGCCCAAGAGACCCAGTACTTC
CDR3 protein: CASSLGAQETQYF

V gene: TRBV7-8
D gene: .
clone size: many
J gene: TRBJ1-3
CDR3 DNA: TGTGCCAGCAGCTTGGGGCCTGGAAACACCATATATTTT
CDR3 protein: CASSLGPGNTIYF

V gene: TRBV20-1
D gene: .
clone size: .
J gene: TRBJ2-1
CDR3 DNA: TGCAGTGCTGGGAACAGGGGGAGGGTGAACACTGAGCAGTTCTTC
CDR3 protein: CSAGNRGRVNTEQFF

V gene: TRBV7-8
D gene: .
clone size: few
J gene: TRBJ2-3
CDR3 DNA: TGTGCCAGCAGCTTGGGGACGGGGGCTAGCTACAATGAGCAGTATTTT
CDR3 protein: CASSLGTGASYNEQYF

V gene: TRBV3-1
D gene: .
clone size: many
J gene: TRBJ1-5
CDR3 DNA: TGTGCCAGCAGCCAAGGGGGCAATCAGCCCCAGCATTTT
CDR3 protein: CASSQGGNQPQHF

V gene: TRBV9
D gene: TRBD2
clone size: .
J gene: TRBJ2-1
CDR3 DNA: TGTGCCAGCAGCGTAGATGCAGGGGGACTAGCGGGAGACCCTGGCAATGAGCAGTTCTTC
CDR3 protein: CASSVDAGGLAGDPGNEQFF

V gene: TRBV6-1
D gene: .
clone size: many
J gene: TRBJ2-5
CDR3 DNA: TGTGCCAGCACCCAAACCCCAGGGAAACAAGAGACCCAGTACTTC
CDR3 protein: CASTQTPGKQETQYF

V gene: TRBV5-4
D gene: TRBD1
clone size: many
J gene: TRBJ1-2
CDR3 DNA: TGTGCCAGCAGCCCGACAGGGGTTCCCGGCTACACCTTC
CDR3 protein: CASSPTGVPGYTF

V gene: TRBV24-1
D gene: TRBD1
clone size: .
J gene: TRBJ2-2
CDR3 DNA: TGTGCCTGGAGTGTAATTGCCCAGGGGGCGGGGGAGCTGTTTTTT
CDR3 protein: CAWSVIAQGAGELFF

V gene: TRBV6-2/TRBV6-3
D gene: TRBD2
clone size: many
J gene: TRBJ2-7
CDR3 DNA: TGTGCCAGCAGGGAGACTAGCGGGAACGAGCAGTACTTC
CDR3 protein: CASRETSGNEQYF

V gene: TRBV3-1
D gene: .
clone size: .
J gene: TRBJ2-7
CDR3 DNA: TGTGCCAGCAGCCAAGATCAGTCTCTTGGCTCCTACGAGCAGTACTTC
CDR3 protein: CASSQDQSLGSYEQYF

V gene: TRBV24-1
D gene: TRBD1
clone size: many
J gene: TRBJ1-5
CDR3 DNA: TGTGCCACCAGTGATGACGCGACAGGGCCATTAAATCAGCCCCAGCATTTT
CDR3 protein: CATSDDATGPLNQPQHF

V gene: TRBV19
D gene: .
clone size: .
J gene: TRBJ2-1
CDR3 DNA: TGTGCCTGTAGTATGAGCAGGGGCGCCTACAATGAGCAGTTCTTC
CDR3 protein: CACSMSRGAYNEQFF

V gene: TRBV6-2/TRBV6-3
D gene: .
clone size: many
J gene: TRBJ2-2
CDR3 DNA: TGTGCCAGCAGTTATCTCACCGGGGAGCTGTTTTTT
CDR3 protein: CASSYLTGELFF

V gene: TRBV2
D gene: TRBD1
clone size: .
J gene: TRBJ2-7
CDR3 DNA: TGTGCCAGCAGTGGGGGACAGGGAAACGGCGAGCAGTACTTC
CDR3 protein: CASSGGQGNGEQYF

V gene: TRBV29-1
D gene: .
clone size: .
J gene: TRBJ2-1
CDR3 DNA: TGCAGCGTTGAAGATCTGGCGGTATCCTACAATGAGCAGTTCTTC
CDR3 protein: CSVEDLAVSYNEQFF

V gene: TRBV9
D gene: .
clone size: .
J gene: TRBJ1-1
CDR3 DNA: TGTGCCATCAGCGTAGGAGTGAACACGGAAGCTTTCTTT
CDR3 protein: CAISVGVNTEAFF

V gene: TRBV6-5
D gene: TRBD2
clone size: .
J gene: TRBJ2-1
CDR3 DNA: TGTGCCAGCAGTTACGCACCACCGACTAGCGATGTCAATGAGCAGTTCTTC
CDR3 protein: CASSYAPPTSDVNEQFF

V gene: TRBV10-1
D gene: .
clone size: .
J gene: TRBJ2-3
CDR3 DNA: TGCGCCAGCAGAAGGTCCGGTATGGATACGCAGTATTTT
CDR3 protein: CASRRSGMDTQYF

V gene: TRBV6-5
D gene: .
clone size: .
J gene: TRBJ2-1
CDR3 DNA: TGTGCCAGCAGAAACAGGGCCAACGAGCAGTCCTTC
CDR3 protein: CASRNRANEQSF

V gene: TRBV24-1
D gene: TRBD2
clone size: many
J gene: TRBJ2-2
CDR3 DNA: TGTGCCACCAGTGATTGGGGACTAGCGGGAGTCACCGGGGAGCTGTTTTTT
CDR3 protein: CATSDWGLAGVTGELFF

V gene: TRBV7-9
D gene: .
clone size: many
J gene: TRBJ2-4
CDR3 DNA: TGTGCCAGCAGCTTAGGGGGCTTGGCCAAAAACATTCAGTACTTC
CDR3 protein: CASSLGGLAKNIQYF

V gene: TRBV2
D gene: TRBD1
clone size: .
J gene: TRBJ2-5
CDR3 DNA: TGTGCCAGCGGTATCGGGGACAGGGGGAGGAACCAGTACTTC
CDR3 protein: CASGIGDRGRNQYF

V gene: TRBV24-1
D gene: TRBD1
clone size: .
J gene: TRBJ2-7
CDR3 DNA: TGTGCCACCAGTGACACAGGGGTCCACGAGCAGTACTTC
CDR3 protein: CATSDTGVHEQYF

V gene: TRBV7-3
D gene: TRBD1
clone size: many
J gene: TRBJ1-1
CDR3 DNA: TGTGCCAGCAGCTTAGGGACAGCGAACACTGAAGCTTTCTTT
CDR3 protein: CASSLGTANTEAFF

V gene: TRBV6-1
D gene: .
clone size: many
J gene: TRBJ1-2
CDR3 DNA: TGTGCCAGCAGTGTACCCGGGGTCGTTAAGGATGGCTACACCTTC
CDR3 protein: CASSVPGVVKDGYTF

V gene: TRBV19
D gene: .
clone size: .
J gene: TRBJ1-5
CDR3 DNA: TGTGCCAGTACGAGAGGTAGGGGTGAGCAGCCCCAGCATTTT
CDR3 protein: CASTRGRGEQPQHF

V gene: TRBV20-1
D gene: .
clone size: few
J gene: TRBJ1-6
CDR3 DNA: TGCAGTGCTGTCTCCAGGACAGAGAGTAGCTCACCCCTCCACTTT
CDR3 protein: CSAVSRTESSSPLHF

V gene: TRBV20-1
D gene: TRBD2
clone size: .
J gene: TRBJ2-1
CDR3 DNA: TGCAGTGCTAGAGGAAGCGGGGAGCTGTTCTTC
CDR3 protein: CSARGSGELFF

V gene: TRBV7-9
D gene: TRBD1
clone size: many
J gene: TRBJ1-1
CDR3 DNA: TGTGCCAGCAGCTCTCGGACAGGAGTCTGGGAGGACACTGAAGCTTTCTTT
CDR3 protein: CASSSRTGVWEDTEAFF